This TCR beta chain emerged from a study of T cells in Graves' hyperthyroidism and ophthalmopathy. Amplified TCR beta CDR3 regions came from RNA transcripts. A set of HTBI primers served as the primers for a first-round RT-PCR of the TCR CDR3. TCRdb called the multiplex PCR reads again in MiXCR, with one record for every CDR3 protein. The sample has 350,000 to 400,000 distinct CDR3 sequences; about 18% are singletons. A patient was excluded if there was uncontrolled infection, other autoimmune disease, pregnancy or lactation. This CDR3 is built from 16 residues. The germline V gene has CDR1 DFQATT and CDR2 SNEGSKA (reference sequence). V was cut by 0 bases and J by 0 bases, with 12 bases left in between. Study-level results: Expanded thyroid clonotypes (above 0.001) were mostly also found in blood.

Turning to this clonotype: The antigen remains undetermined.

This clonotype originated in a woman under 30 with Graves' hyperthyroidism. The V gene is TRBV20-1, the J gene TRBJ2-4; TRBD2 is a possible D gene (6 bases). The sequencing input was blood. The CDR3 sequence is CSARETGGLAKNIQYF. Here the CDR3 DNA reads TGCAGTGCTAGAGAAACAGGAGGGCTAGCCAAAAACATTCAGTACTTC.